The clone carrying this TCR beta chain showed up many times. Its antigen is unidentified. This record comes from a study of glioma-infiltrating T cells. Overall study results and limits: Very few CDR3 sequences were shared between tissue and blood. Tissue-blood divergence was below expectation in non-neoplastic patients, above in gliomas.

Per the germline V gene, CDR1 is SGDLS and CDR2 is YYNGEE. The V and J ends lost 2 bases and 4 bases, in that order; junction bases with no gene match: 5. This CDR3 region has 14 residues. TCR alpha and beta CDR3 regions were amplified from RNA using iRepertoire nested multiplex PCR. Tissue mRNA or PBMC total RNA, roughly 100-400 ng, went into one-step reverse transcription and amplification. A single record per CDR3 protein comes from TCRdb applying MiXCR to the multiplex PCR reads. Of approximately 110,000 distinct CDR3 sequences in the sample, approximately 25% are singletons; the top ten hold approximately 14%.

The chain has TRBV9 and TRBJ1-1, with 7 bases fitting TRBD1. The sequenced sample was glioma tissue, nonneoplastic brain tissue, or PBMCs (not recorded which). The origin of this receptor is a human donor with low-grade glioma or glioblastoma, undergoing nonglioma brain surgery, or in good health (not recorded which). This CDR3 is CASSVGQWGTEAFF. The CDR3 nucleotides are TGTGCCAGCAGCGTGGGACAGTGGGGCACTGAAGCTTTCTTT.